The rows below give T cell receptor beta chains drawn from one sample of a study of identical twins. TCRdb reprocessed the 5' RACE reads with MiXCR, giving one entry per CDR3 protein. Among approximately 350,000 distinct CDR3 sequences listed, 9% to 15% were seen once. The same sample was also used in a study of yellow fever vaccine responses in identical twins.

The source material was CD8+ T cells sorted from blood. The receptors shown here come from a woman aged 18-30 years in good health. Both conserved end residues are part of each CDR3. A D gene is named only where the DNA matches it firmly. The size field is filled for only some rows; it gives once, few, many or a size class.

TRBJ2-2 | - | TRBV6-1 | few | CASSFGQRGKLFF | TGTGCCAGCAGCTTCGGGCAAAGGGGGAAGCTGTTTTTT
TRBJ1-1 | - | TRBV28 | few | CASSHGSMNTEAFF | TGTGCCAGCAGCCACGGATCTATGAACACTGAAGCTTTCTTT
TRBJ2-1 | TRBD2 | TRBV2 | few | CASMGRGEQFF | TGTGCCAGCATGGGGAGGGGTGAGCAGTTCTTC
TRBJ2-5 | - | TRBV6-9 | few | CASRRLWETQYF | TGTGCCAGCAGGCGGCTCTGGGAGACCCAGTACTTC
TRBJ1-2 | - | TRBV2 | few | CATIPLGVRDGYTF | TGTGCCACCATCCCTCTAGGGGTTCGGGATGGCTACACCTTC
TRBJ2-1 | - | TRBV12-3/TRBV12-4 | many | CASSFSNEQFF | TGTGCCAGCAGTTTCTCGAATGAGCAGTTCTTC
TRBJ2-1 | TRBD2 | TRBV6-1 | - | CASRLAGVHEQFF | TGTGCCAGCAGACTAGCGGGGGTTCATGAGCAGTTCTTC
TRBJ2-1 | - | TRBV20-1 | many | CSARSSFSYNEQFF | TGCAGTGCTAGGTCAAGTTTCTCCTACAATGAGCAGTTCTTC
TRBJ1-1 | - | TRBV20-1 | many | CSARDPQRGEAFF | TGCAGTGCTAGAGATCCCCAGAGGGGTGAAGCTTTCTTT
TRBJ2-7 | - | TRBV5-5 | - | CASKLEAGILYEQYF | TGTGCCAGCAAGCTGGAGGCAGGGATACTCTACGAGCAGTACTTC
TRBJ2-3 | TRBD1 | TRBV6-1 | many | CASRVDRGRLGTDTQYF | TGTGCCAGCAGAGTGGACAGGGGGCGCCTTGGCACAGATACGCAGTATTTT
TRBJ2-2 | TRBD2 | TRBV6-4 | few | CASSDRGVTGELFF | TGTGCCAGCAGTGACCGGGGGGTAACCGGGGAGCTGTTTTTT
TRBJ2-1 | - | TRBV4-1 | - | CASSHPSATNSYNEQFF | TGCGCCAGCAGCCACCCCTCGGCGACTAATTCCTACAATGAGCAGTTCTTC
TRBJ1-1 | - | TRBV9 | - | CASSVVTGNTEAFF | TGTGCCAGCAGCGTAGTTACAGGGAACACTGAAGCTTTCTTT
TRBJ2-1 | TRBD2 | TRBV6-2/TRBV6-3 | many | CASSQLAGGPNEQFF | TGTGCCAGCAGTCAACTAGCGGGGGGGCCCAATGAGCAGTTCTTC
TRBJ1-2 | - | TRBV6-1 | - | CASVGGYKGYTF | TGTGCCAGCGTCGGGGGCTATAAAGGCTACACCTTC
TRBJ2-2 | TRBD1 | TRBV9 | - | CASSVPQQGVNTGELFF | TGTGCCAGCAGCGTACCCCAACAGGGGGTTAACACCGGGGAGCTGTTTTTT
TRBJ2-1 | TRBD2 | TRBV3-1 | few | CASSQPSGRAYNEQFF | TGTGCCAGCAGCCAACCTAGCGGGAGGGCCTACAATGAGCAGTTCTTC
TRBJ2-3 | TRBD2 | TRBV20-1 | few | CSAPTSGEDTQYF | TGCAGTGCCCCGACTAGCGGCGAAGATACGCAGTATTTT
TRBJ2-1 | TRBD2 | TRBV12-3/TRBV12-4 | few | CASIIRDYLFF | TGTGCCAGCATCATCCGGGACTACCTGTTCTTC
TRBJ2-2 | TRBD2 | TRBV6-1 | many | CASDRGGEFGELFF | TGTGCCAGCGATCGGGGGGGAGAGTTCGGGGAGCTGTTTTTT
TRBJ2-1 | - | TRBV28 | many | CASSPLAQGEQFF | TGTGCCAGCAGTCCCCTGGCCCAGGGTGAGCAGTTCTTC
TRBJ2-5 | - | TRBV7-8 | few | CASSPRVTGETQYF | TGTGCCAGCAGCCCGCGGGTCACGGGGGAGACCCAGTACTTC
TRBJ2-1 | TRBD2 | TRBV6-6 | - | CASSLTSVTYNEQFF | TGTGCCAGCAGTCTGACTAGCGTTACTTACAATGAGCAGTTCTTC
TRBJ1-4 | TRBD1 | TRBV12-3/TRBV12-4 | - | CASSSGGANEKLFF | TGTGCCAGCAGTTCAGGGGGCGCGAATGAAAAACTGTTTTTT
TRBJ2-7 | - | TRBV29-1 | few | CSVVVTGPSYEQYF | TGCAGCGTTGTGGTGACAGGCCCGTCCTACGAGCAGTACTTC
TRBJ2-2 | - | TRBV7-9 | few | CASSSSGTVGGELFF | TGTGCCAGCAGCTCCTCCGGGACCGTAGGTGGGGAGCTGTTTTTT
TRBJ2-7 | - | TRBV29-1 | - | CSVEVGRGSSYEQYF | TGCAGCGTTGAAGTTGGGCGGGGAAGCTCCTACGAGCAGTACTTC
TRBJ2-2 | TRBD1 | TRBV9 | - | CASSADPGTGLSGELFF | TGTGCCAGCAGCGCCGACCCGGGGACAGGGTTGTCCGGGGAGCTGTTTTTT
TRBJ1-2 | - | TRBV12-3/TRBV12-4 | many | CASSLTSAGQGYGYTF | TGTGCCAGCAGTTTAACTTCGGCAGGCCAAGGCTATGGCTACACCTTC
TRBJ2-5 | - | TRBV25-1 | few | CATGTTSETQYF | TGTGCCACCGGGACGACGTCGGAGACCCAGTACTTC
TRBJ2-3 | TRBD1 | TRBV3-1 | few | CASSQGQGPATDTQYF | TGTGCCAGCAGCCAAGGACAGGGTCCAGCCACAGATACGCAGTATTTT
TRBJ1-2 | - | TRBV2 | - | CASQPPVANYGYTF | TGTGCCTCCCAACCCCCTGTTGCTAACTATGGCTACACCTTC
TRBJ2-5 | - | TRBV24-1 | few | CATSASSVYQETQYF | TGTGCCACCAGTGCTTCTTCAGTGTACCAAGAGACCCAGTACTTC
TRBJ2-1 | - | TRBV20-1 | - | CSARSRKNYNEQFF | TGCAGTGCTAGGTCCAGAAAAAACTACAATGAGCAGTTCTTC
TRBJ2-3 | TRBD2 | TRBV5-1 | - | CASSSGTSATDTQYF | TGCGCCAGCAGCTCCGGGACTAGCGCCACAGATACGCAGTATTTT
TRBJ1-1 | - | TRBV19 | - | CASSIAWGFTEAFF | TGTGCCAGTAGTATAGCCTGGGGGTTCACTGAAGCTTTCTTT
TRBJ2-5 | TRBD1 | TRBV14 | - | CASRRTGTALETQYF | TGTGCCAGCAGAAGGACAGGGACCGCCCTAGAGACCCAGTACTTC
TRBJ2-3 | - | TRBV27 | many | CASSFLGDTQYF | TGTGCCAGCAGTTTTCTGGGGGATACGCAGTATTTT
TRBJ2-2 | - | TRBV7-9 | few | CASSRPGTGELFF | TGTGCCAGCAGTCGCCCAGGGACCGGGGAGCTGTTTTTT
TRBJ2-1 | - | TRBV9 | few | CASSVDSGPSYNEQFF | TGTGCCAGCAGCGTAGATTCGGGGCCCTCCTACAATGAGCAGTTCTTC
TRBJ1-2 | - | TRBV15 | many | CATSTRSGAYGYTF | TGTGCCACCAGCACCCGATCGGGGGCCTATGGCTACACCTTC
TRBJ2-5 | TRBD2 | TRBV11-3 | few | CASSFWTSGSNQETQYF | TGTGCCAGCAGCTTCTGGACTAGCGGGAGTAACCAAGAGACCCAGTACTTC
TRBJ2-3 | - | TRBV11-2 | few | CASSSTGPTDTQYF | TGTGCCAGCAGCTCAACAGGACCCACAGATACGCAGTATTTT
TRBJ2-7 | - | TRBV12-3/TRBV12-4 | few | CASSSGTHYEQYF | TGTGCCAGCAGCTCCGGGACCCACTACGAGCAGTACTTC
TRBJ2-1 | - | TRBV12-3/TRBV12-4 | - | CASSFPGYNEQFF | TGTGCCAGCAGTTTTCCAGGGTACAATGAGCAGTTCTTC